This T cell receptor beta chain was captured in a study of Tregs in tolerant kidney transplant recipients. TCRdb's table, derived via immunoSEQ multiplex PCR, lists solely in-frame clones and lacks some. The sample carries tens of thousands of clones, 84% recorded once. Trimming removed 0 bases from V and 3 bases from J, with 12 bases in between. Germline CDR1 SGHNT, CDR2 YYREEE (reference sequence). This CDR3 is 15 amino acids long. The chain combines TRBV5-4 with TRBJ1-1; no reliable D call. Sequences were obtained from CD4+ T cells from blood. The TCR comes from a human donor in good health. As DNA, the CDR3 is TGTGCCAGCAGCTTGGCGGGTCCGAGGGACACTGAAGCTTTCTTT. Protein: CASSLAGPRDTEAFF.